The present TCR beta chain was sequenced within a study of blood T cell repertoires in COVID-19 (dated by TCRdb to about 2020). General notes on the study: The collaborator samples originated in the United States, Italy and Spain and spanned the acute and convalescent phases of COVID-19. The material from the prospective study consisted of cDNA or gDNA derived from T cells, B-cell-depleted T cells, or PBMCs. The dataset comprised deeply sampled blood TCRbeta repertoires from subjects exposed to, actively infected with, or recovered from COVID-19. The repertoires were released in a freely available public database intended as a resource for research on the immune response to SARS-CoV-2. The samples were drawn from the first 160 participants of the ongoing ImmuneRACE study and from some 1,300 subjects provided by 6 global collaborators. Nearly every sample came with metadata listing a de-identified subject ID, COVID-19 status, age in years and sex. Where available, HLA class I and class II types were taken from metadata supplied by the sample provider and were not determined by assay-based typing. General findings and caveats noted by the study authors: The quantity of clinical and demographic metadata differed by source and by participant and was supplied without curation.

TCRbeta CDR3 regions were amplified from genomic DNA using the immunoSEQ Assay, a bias-controlled multiplex PCR. Processing in the source paper ran as follows. Within the assay, amplification of reference gene primers was used to estimate how many nucleated cells each sample contained. To quantify the absolute abundance of each unique TCRbeta CDR3 rearrangement, sequence reads were collapsed and filtered. For each sample, productive Simpson clonality was calculated as the square root of Simpson's diversity index across productive rearrangements. In TCRdb, the immuneACCESS table is reduced to in-frame sequences with V and J assigned. These tables do not hold every clone; where another copy was compared, an unresolved V gene accounts for under half, and the others remain unexplained. The V and J calls and clone size are taken from that table; D and trimming were inferred from the DNA. The sample table holds 200,000 to 250,000 clones, of which around 80% were seen once. Approximately 3.5% of the sample is held by the ten biggest clonotypes.

This clone was counted once. What this receptor recognizes is not known. Base-call qualities are not available, and no considerably larger clone is one nucleotide away. Collaborating institutions collected whole blood in K2EDTA tubes following their own protocols. Collaborator samples were shipped for TCRbeta analysis as frozen whole blood, isolated PBMCs, or DNA extracted from either sample type. The source is a woman aged 18-29 years with acute or convalescent COVID-19. Material for sequencing was peripheral blood.

The CDR3 region reads CASSVDNIYEQYF. The nucleotides read TGTGCCAGCAGTGTGGACAATATCTACGAGCAGTACTTC. The V gene is TRBV2 and the J gene is TRBJ2-7, and possibly TRBD1, on 5 matching bases. Trimming costs V 4 bases and J 3 bases, and their ends lie 10 bases apart. CDR1 SNHLY and CDR2 FYNNEI were looked up in the germline V gene. The CDR3 covers 13 residues, taking in both the cysteine and the phenylalanine. The CDR3 DNA has 39 bases and is translated from base 1.